This TCR beta chain was documented in a study of PD-L1 blockade in urothelial cancer (dated by TCRdb to 2016 to 2017). With regard to the full study: Therapy was started in the mid-2010s for all patients, and atezolizumab 1,200 mg was administered intravenously every 3 weeks. About nine tenths of the roughly 30 patients were males with bladder-origin urothelial cancer, and 18 of 29 reported a prior smoking history. Patients had an ECOG performance status of 0 or 1 and had received between 0 and 3 prior chemotherapy regimens. Blood samples were analyzed at 3 weeks after treatment start (second dose) and at 6 weeks after treatment start. Blood samples yielded a median of approximately 150,000 T cells and 65,000 to 95,000 unique TCRs, with median clonality around 0.083. The study was an exploratory multi-omic analysis of somatic, immune and clinical correlates of response to PD-L1 blockade with atezolizumab in urothelial cancer. Pretreatment tumor samples, along with matched peripheral blood collected serially before and after atezolizumab treatment, underwent TCR sequencing. Durable clinical benefit meant progression-free survival longer than 6 months, and TCR features were also tested against progression-free and overall survival. In the same patients, pretreatment tumors underwent whole exome sequencing and RNA sequencing in addition to TCR sequencing. Roughly 9 patients reached durable clinical benefit, while some 20 patients did not. Twenty-nine patients had pretreatment blood TCR-seq, 24 had at least one posttreatment blood collection, and 24 had tumor TCR-seq. Overall study outcomes, separate from this receptor: Patients with durable benefit showed greater expansion of tumor-associated TCR clones in peripheral blood 3 weeks after starting treatment (n ≈ 23, p = 0.022). A pretreatment peripheral blood TCR clonality below the median was linked to improved progression-free and overall survival. Because the sample size was small (n ≈ 30) and many exploratory analyses were performed, the results are intended to be hypothesis-generating.

Per the publication, the time point label means: peripheral blood 6 weeks after treatment start. A total of some 30 patients with locally advanced or metastatic urothelial carcinoma, treated at Memorial Sloan Kettering on a trial protocol, made up the cohort. Peripheral blood mononuclear cells were collected pretreatment and during treatment, at between 1 and 8 total time points per patient. The Qiagen DNeasy Blood extraction kit was used to purify genomic DNA from total PBMCs and tumor samples. PBMCs were collected pretreatment and during treatment, and were isolated and stored as previously described. Compared with germline, V lacks 10 bases and J lacks 2 bases; bases without a gene match: 6. The CDR3 goes from the cysteine to the phenylalanine over 14 residues. Of all the DNA, just the CDR3 is kept, 42 bases in frame from base 1. Per the germline V gene, MNHNS is the CDR1 and SASEGT is the CDR2.

On this clone itself: Its specific antigen is unknown. Per-base qualities were not stored, and no clone one base away is much larger.

Synthetic TCR analog templates were spiked into each PCR to estimate absolute template abundance from read counts. TCRbeta CDR3 regions were amplified from genomic DNA with bias-controlled V and J gene primers using the immunoSEQ assay. Sequencing of rearranged TCRbeta segments was done at approximately 20X coverage. Per the original workflow: Sequencing errors were corrected by clustering and CDR3s were annotated against IMGT to assign V, D and J genes. Downstream analyses used only productive TCRbeta rearrangements and left out out-of-frame or stop-codon sequences. To compute clonality, Shannon entropy was normalized by the log of the number of unique productive sequences and then subtracted from one. Fisher's exact test with Benjamini-Hochberg correction, at a threshold of adjusted p below 0.01, was used to find clones that differed between time points or between blood and tumor. Here the immuneACCESS table is served through TCRdb, limited to in-frame sequences with V and J called. Missing clones are a known gap in these copies; in checked studies unresolved V genes cover under half, and the rest lacks a known reason. V and J calls and clone size follow that table, whereas D and trimming were derived from the DNA. Counted in this sample were around 110,000 clones; around 88% of them appeared once. 1.5% to 2% of the sample comes from the top ten.

Recombination connected TRBV6-1 to TRBJ2-7; 12 bases in the junction line up with TRBD2. The source is a man between 60 and 75 years old with urothelial cancer. Source: PBMCs, taken around atezolizumab (anti-PD-L1) treatment. The nucleotide sequence reads TGTGCCACGACACTAGCGGGGGGTACCTACGAGCAGTACTTC. It translates as CATTLAGGTYEQYF.